This T cell receptor beta chain was profiled in a study of PD-L1 blockade in urothelial cancer. Study-level information: Males with bladder-origin urothelial cancer made up about 85% of the roughly 30 patients. Study results and caveats: Blood clones associated with the tumor expanded more at 3 weeks in durable-benefit patients.

As to this clone: The antigen is not known.

The time point was: pretreatment peripheral blood. The patients' disease, urothelial carcinoma, was locally advanced or metastatic. The data were produced by immunoSEQ multiplex PCR, yet TCRdb's version contains in-frame clones alone and is incomplete. The data show roughly 91,000 clones, approximately 87% seen once. Germline V gives CDR1 MGHRA, CDR2 YSYEKL. V gave up 1 base and J gave up 8 bases; unmatched junction bases: 4. The CDR3 has 13 residues. The rearrangement links TRBV4-1 to TRBJ1-2, with 7 positions matching TRBD1. The source was PBMCs, collected around atezolizumab (anti-PD-L1) treatment. This clonotype originated in a man in his 60s with urothelial cancer. CDR3 coding DNA: TGCGCCAGCAGCCAAGGGAGGGGGCTAGGCTACACCTTC. Its translation is CASSQGRGLGYTF.